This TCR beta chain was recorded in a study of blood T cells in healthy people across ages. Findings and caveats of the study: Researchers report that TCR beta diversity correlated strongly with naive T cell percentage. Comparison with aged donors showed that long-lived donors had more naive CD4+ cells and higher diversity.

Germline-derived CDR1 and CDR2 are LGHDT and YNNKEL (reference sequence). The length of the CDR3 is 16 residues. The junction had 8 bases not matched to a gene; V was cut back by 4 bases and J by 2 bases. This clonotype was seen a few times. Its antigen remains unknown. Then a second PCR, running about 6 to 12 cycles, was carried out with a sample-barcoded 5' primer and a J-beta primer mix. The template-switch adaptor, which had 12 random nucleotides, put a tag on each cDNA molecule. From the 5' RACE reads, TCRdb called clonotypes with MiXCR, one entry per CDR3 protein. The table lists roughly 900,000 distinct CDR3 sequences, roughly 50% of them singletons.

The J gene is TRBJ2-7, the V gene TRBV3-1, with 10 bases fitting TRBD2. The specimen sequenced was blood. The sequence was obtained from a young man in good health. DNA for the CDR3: TGTGCCAGCAGCCCTAAACTAGCGGGGCTTACCTACGAGCAGTACTTC. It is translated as CASSPKLAGLTYEQYF.